One sample yielded the 10 T cell receptor beta chains listed below, sequenced in a study of blood T cell repertoires in COVID-19. TCRdb's copy holds only in-frame clones and misses some; the assay was immunoSEQ multiplex PCR. The repertoire holds more than 95,000 clones, with roughly 84% as singletons. Sequencing was carried out using peripheral blood. The source of these receptors is a woman in her fifties or sixties in a cohort sampled during active or convalescent COVID-19.

This chain links TRBV19 with TRBJ2-1, with 7 nucleotides matching TRBD2. V trimming: 0 bases; J trimming: 3 bases; junction bases outside the gene matches: 5. CDR1 and CDR2 from the germline V gene are LNHDA and SQIVND (reference sequence). The CDR3 contains 16 residues. This chain's CDR3 is CASSIDPSGYYNEQFF. For the CDR3, the DNA is TGTGCCAGTAGTATAGACCCTAGCGGTTACTACAATGAGCAGTTCTTC.

The chain has TRBV5-1 and TRBJ1-4, with 9 positions matching TRBD1. The germline V gene encodes CDR1 SGHRS and CDR2 YFSETQ. This CDR3 has 14 residues. With V trimmed by 4 bases and J by 8 bases, 6 bases remained unmatched. The CDR3 DNA is TGCGCCAGCAGCCACAGGGGGCGAGGGGAAAAACTGTTTTTT. It encodes CASSHRGRGEKLFF.

The chain couples TRBV5-1 to TRBJ2-2; 11 bases align to TRBD2. Germline CDR1 reads SGHRS; CDR2 reads YFSETQ. V shed 1 base, J shed 4 bases, and the junction held 24 bases outside the gene matches. The CDR3 spans 23 residues. This CDR3 is CASSLPRSSGVLAGGPSTGELFF. The CDR3 bases are TGCGCCAGCAGCTTGCCCCGCTCTTCAGGGGTGTTAGCGGGAGGGCCGAGCACCGGGGAGCTGTTTTTT.

The chain joins TRBV6-5 to TRBJ2-7, with TRBD1 matching 7 bases. With 6 bases clipped from V and 5 bases from J, the junction kept 7 bases outside the gene matches. CDR3 size: 13 residues. In germline, CDR1 is MNHEY, CDR2 SVGAGI. In DNA, the CDR3 is TGTGCCAGCAGCGCGAGGGGGCGGAACGAGCAGTACTTC. Translation: CASSARGRNEQYF.

V is TRBV6-5 and J is TRBJ1-1; 7 bases fit TRBD1. Trimming took 6 bases from V and 4 from J; bases not matched to a gene: 11. CDR1 and CDR2 from the germline V gene are MNHEY and SVGAGI. This CDR3 region has 15 residues. As DNA, the CDR3 is TGTGCCAGCAGGCGACAGGGACGGATCGGCACTGAAGCTTTCTTT. As protein: CASRRQGRIGTEAFF.

The chain combines TRBV18 with TRBJ1-1; D not certain. This CDR3 has 14 residues. V lost 8 bases to trimming and J lost 1 base, with 14 bases between them. The germline CDR1 and CDR2 sequences are KGHSH and LQKENI. DNA of the CDR3: TGTGCCAGCCCCCCCGGGTACTCGAACACTGAAGCTTTCTTT. It yields the protein CASPPGYSNTEAFF. The full variable domain, completed using reference TRBV18 and TRBJ1-1, is NAGVMQNPRHLVRRRGQEARLRCSPMKGHSHVYWYRQLPEEGLKFMVYLQKENIIDESGMPKERFSAEFPKEGPSILRIQQVVRGDSAAYFCASPPGYSNTEAFFGQGTRLTVV.

V and J are TRBV6-5 and TRBJ2-7, with 7 nucleotides matching TRBD1. The CDR3 contains 14 residues. Germline values: CDR1 MNHEY, CDR2 SVGAGI. With V trimmed by 5 bases and J by 0 bases, 4 bases remained unmatched. As DNA, the CDR3 is TGTGCCAGCAGTCTAGGGGGCAGCTCCTACGAGCAGTACTTC. Translation gives CASSLGGSSYEQYF.

The V gene is TRBV6-5, the J gene TRBJ2-7; TRBD2 aligns across 8 bases. There are 15 residues in the CDR3. Trimming took 0 bases from V and 3 from J; bases not matched to a gene: 4. From germline, CDR1 is MNHEY and CDR2 SVGAGI. The CDR3 spells CASSYSVGRVYEQYF. In nucleotides, the CDR3 is TGTGCCAGCAGTTACTCTGTCGGGAGGGTCTACGAGCAGTACTTC.

The chain links TRBV11-2 to TRBJ2-1; the D is unclear. Trimming shortened V by 4 bases and J by 2 bases, and 6 bases separated the two germline ends. Germline lookup yields CDR1 SGHAT and CDR2 FQNNGV. The CDR3 has 13 residues. In nucleotides, the CDR3 is TGTGCCAGCAGCTCTCGGGCCTACAATGAGCAGTTCTTC. Protein sequence: CASSSRAYNEQFF.

The J gene is TRBJ2-7, the V gene TRBV6-6, with 9 bases fitting TRBD1. The V and J ends lost 5 bases and 5 bases, in that order; junction bases with no gene match: 7. This CDR3 has 14 amino acids. Germline lookup yields CDR1 MNHNY and CDR2 SVGAGI (reference sequence). CDR3 coding DNA: TGTGCCAGCAGTATTGACAGGGGGAGTAACGAGCAGTACTTC. Encoded protein: CASSIDRGSNEQYF.